Presented here are 14 T cell receptor beta chains from one specimen sequenced in a study of T cell responses to AZD1222 COVID-19 vaccine. Some clones are missing from TCRdb's copy, which holds only in-frame ones; the method was immunoSEQ multiplex PCR. The table lists about 150,000 clones, around nine tenths of them singletons, with about 1.5% in the top ten. The sample was peripheral blood, taken on day 0 of AZD1222 vaccination. These receptors came from an adult in good health.

V and J are TRBV6-2 or TRBV6-3 and TRBJ1-5, with 9 bases fitting TRBD1. The germline gives CDR1 MNHEY, CDR2 SVGEGT. With V trimmed by 0 bases and J by 1 base, 13 bases remained unmatched. The CDR3 runs 20 residues. DNA for the CDR3: TGTGCCAGCAGTTACTCGAAGGAGACAGGGGGTACCGGAAGCAATCAGCCCCAGCATTTT. Its protein product is CASSYSKETGGTGSNQPQHF.

The chain combines TRBV19 with TRBJ1-5; D might be TRBD1 (5 bases). The CDR3 loop spans 16 amino acids. V gave up 2 bases and J gave up 9 bases, with 20 bases separating them. Germline CDR1 is LNHDA and CDR2 is SQIVND (reference sequence). The CDR3 protein is CASSIFRRRGAWPQHF. CDR3 nucleotides: TGTGCCAGTAGTATATTCCGTCGGAGGGGTGCGTGGCCCCAGCATTTT.

The CDR3 DNA reads as TGTGCCAGCAGTCCCTCGGAAGGTCTGGGCTACACCTTC. Its translation is CASSPSEGLGYTF. The rearrangement joins TRBV6-5 to TRBJ1-2, with D hard to call. Trimming pared 5 bases from V and 8 bases from J, leaving 15 bases between. The CDR3 has 13 residues. The V gene's germline CDR1 is MNHEY and CDR2 SVGAGI.

V gene TRBV19 combines with J gene TRBJ2-2; perhaps TRBD2 as D (5 bases). CDR3 size: 18 residues. Germline CDR1 and CDR2: LNHDA and SQIVND (reference sequence). V gave up 3 bases and J gave up 3 bases, with 20 bases separating them. In nucleotides, the CDR3 is TGTGCCAGTAGTATGCCCTCAACTAGTGCCAGTTACACCGGGGAGCTGTTTTTT. Its protein product is CASSMPSTSASYTGELFF.

In its sample, this clone was seen once. J is TRBJ1-4 and V is TRBV4-3; 7 bases agree with TRBD1. CDR3 length equals 15 residues. J lost 8 bases, V lost 4 bases, and 10 bases had no gene match. CDR1 and CDR2 from the germline V gene are LGHNA and YSLEER. CDR3 DNA: TGCGCCAGCAGCCGAATACAGGGGAACGGCGAAAAACTGTTTTTT. Protein sequence: CASSRIQGNGEKLFF.

The chain uses TRBV27 and TRBJ1-5; D call uncertain. The CDR3 consists of 13 residues. The V end lost 8 bases, the J end lost 1 base, and 9 bases lay between the germline ends. Germline V gene sequence: CDR1 MNHEY, CDR2 SMNVEV (reference sequence). CDR3: CASGTTSNQPQHF. The CDR3 DNA reads TGTGCCAGCGGTACTACAAGCAATCAGCCCCAGCATTTT.

This clone occurred a few times. V is TRBV5-1 and J is TRBJ1-1, with D maybe TRBD1 (6 bases). The CDR3 has 12 amino acids. Germline assignment: CDR1 SGHRS and CDR2 YFSETQ. V dropped 5 bases and J dropped 8 bases, with 13 bases sitting between them. The CDR3 is CASRGSDSEAFF. For the CDR3, the DNA is TGCGCCAGCAGGGGGTCGGACAGCGAAGCTTTCTTT.

This CDR3 is CASSRGEQETQYF. The CDR3 region has the DNA TGCGCCAGCTCGAGGGGGGAACAAGAGACCCAGTACTTC. The rearrangement uses TRBV5-1 and TRBJ2-5; D possibly matches TRBD1 or TRBD2 (6 bases each). V lost 7 bases, J lost 2 bases, and 12 bases lay in between. Germline V lookup: CDR1 SGHRS, CDR2 YFSETQ. CDR3 length: 13 amino acids.

The V gene is TRBV4-3, the J gene TRBJ2-7, with TRBD1 matching 9 bases. Germline-derived CDR1 and CDR2 are LGHNA and YSLEER. Germline trimming cut 6 bases from V and 3 bases from J; bases unmatched to any gene: 9. The CDR3 consists of 15 residues. The CDR3 region is CASSYDRGGIYEQYF. DNA of the CDR3: TGCGCCAGCAGTTACGACAGGGGGGGGATCTACGAGCAGTACTTC.

The rearrangement links TRBV11-3 to TRBJ2-7; D is unresolved. The CDR3 runs 15 residues. Trimming left V 1 base short and J 0 bases short, with 10 bases between. The V gene's germline CDR1 is SGHNT and CDR2 YENEEA. This CDR3 reads CASSLGGGFSYEQYF. The DNA of the CDR3 is TGTGCCAGCAGCTTAGGCGGCGGATTCTCCTACGAGCAGTACTTC. The full variable domain, with the rest looked up from reference TRBV11-3 and TRBJ2-7, is EAGVVQSPRYKIIEKKQPVAFWCNPISGHNTLYWYLQNLGQGPELLIRYENEEAVDDSQLPKDRFSAERLKGVDSTLKIQPAELGDSAVYLCASSLGGGFSYEQYFGPGTRLTVT.

The CDR3 reads CASSPGTGRGEQYF. The DNA for the CDR3 is TGCGCCAGCAGCCCCGGGACAGGGAGGGGCGAGCAGTACTTC. This chain links TRBV5-1 with TRBJ2-7; 9 bases line up with TRBD1. The CDR3 covers 14 residues. Unmatched junction bases numbered 8, after V lost 4 bases and J lost 6 bases. Per germline, CDR1 SGHRS and CDR2 YFSETQ.

This clone was picked up one time. This chain joins TRBV6-5 and TRBJ2-7; no definite D call. Trimming stripped 0 bases from V and 6 bases from J, with 12 bases between. CDR1 is MNHEY and CDR2 is SVGAGI in the germline V gene. CDR3 length equals 14 residues. In nucleotides, the CDR3 is TGTGCCAGCAGTTACTCTCCTGGTTTGGGCGAGCAGTACTTC. Encoded protein: CASSYSPGLGEQYF.

This sequence joins TRBV27 and TRBJ1-1; maybe TRBD1 (6 bases). The V end was cut by 3 bases, the J end by 5 bases, with 16 bases between. In germline, CDR1 is MNHEY, CDR2 SMNVEV (reference sequence). The CDR3 has 15 residues. The CDR3 nucleotides are TGTGCCAGCAGTTTCTATCCGACCACAGGGACTGAAGCTTTCTTT. As protein: CASSFYPTTGTEAFF.

As DNA, the CDR3 is TGTGCCAGCAGTTACGCAGGTAGAGACACTGAAGCTTTCTTT. Translation gives CASSYAGRDTEAFF. The rearrangement joins TRBV6-5 to TRBJ1-1; D remains unclear. V was trimmed by 2 bases and J by 3 bases, leaving 10 bases between them. CDR3 size: 14 residues. Germline CDR1 MNHEY, CDR2 SVGAGI.